This entry is about one T cell receptor beta chain. Assay: immunoSEQ multiplex PCR; the TCRdb copy retains only in-frame clones and omits some. The data show fewer than 200,000 clones, 88% seen once. The data derive from a study of T cell responses to AZD1222 COVID-19 vaccine. Germline V gene lookup returns CDR1 MNHNY and CDR2 SVGAGI (reference sequence). The CDR3 has 14 amino acids. The ends were cut back, 7 bases at V and 4 bases at J, with 16 bases in the middle. The sequenced sample was peripheral blood, obtained on day 0 of AZD1222 vaccination. J is TRBJ1-1 and V is TRBV6-6, with a tentative D call TRBD1 (6 bases). The receptor was derived from an adult in good health. The chain's CDR3 is CASKGGDQTTEAFF. CDR3 coding DNA: TGTGCCAGCAAAGGGGGGGATCAAACCACTGAAGCTTTCTTT.